This T cell receptor (beta chain) is drawn from a study of blood T cell repertoires in COVID-19. Whole-study context: Sites across the United States, Italy and Spain contributed samples from acute and convalescent COVID-19.

Authors' data handling: Reference gene primer amplification gave nucleated cell count estimates. Method: immunoSEQ multiplex PCR; TCRdb's copy keeps in-frame clones and lacks some. V, J and clone size reflect that table, while D and trimming were determined from the DNA. The sample contains some 57,000 clones, around 88% of which appear only once. Germline V gene sequence: CDR1 LNHNV, CDR2 YYDKDF (reference sequence). The CDR3 loop spans 16 amino acids. J was trimmed by 7 bases and V by 6 bases; bases with no gene match: 11. V and J are TRBV15 and TRBJ2-1; 11 bases are a match to TRBD2. The TCR was taken from a woman at least 80 years old with acute or convalescent COVID-19. The sequenced sample consisted of peripheral blood. Here the CDR3 reads CATSWPRLAGGNEQFF. CDR3 coding DNA: TGTGCCACCAGTTGGCCCCGGTTAGCGGGGGGGAATGAGCAGTTCTTC.